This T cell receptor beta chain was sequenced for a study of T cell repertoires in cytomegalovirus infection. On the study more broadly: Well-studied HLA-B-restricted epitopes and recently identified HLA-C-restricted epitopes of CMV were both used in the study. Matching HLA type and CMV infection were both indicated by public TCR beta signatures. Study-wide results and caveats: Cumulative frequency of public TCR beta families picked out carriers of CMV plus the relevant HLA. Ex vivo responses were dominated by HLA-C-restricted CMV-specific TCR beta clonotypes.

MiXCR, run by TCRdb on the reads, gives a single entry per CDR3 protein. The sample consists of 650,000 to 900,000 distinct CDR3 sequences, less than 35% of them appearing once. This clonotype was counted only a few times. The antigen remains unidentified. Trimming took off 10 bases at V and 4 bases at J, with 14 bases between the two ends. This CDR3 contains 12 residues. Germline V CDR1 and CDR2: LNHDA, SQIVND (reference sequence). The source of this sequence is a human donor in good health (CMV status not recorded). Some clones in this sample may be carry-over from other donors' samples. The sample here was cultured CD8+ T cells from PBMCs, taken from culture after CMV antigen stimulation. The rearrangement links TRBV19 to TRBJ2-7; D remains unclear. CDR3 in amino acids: CATEGIGYEQYF. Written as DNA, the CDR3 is TGTGCCACGGAAGGAATAGGTTACGAGCAGTACTTC.